Listed here is a single T cell receptor beta chain. Clones were read by immunoSEQ multiplex PCR, and TCRdb kept only the in-frame ones, dropping some. This table holds some 340,000 clones, 85% found once. This specimen belongs to a study of blood T cell repertoires in COVID-19. With V trimmed by 0 bases and J by 10 bases, 9 bases remained unmatched. Germline V gene data show CDR1 as LGHDT and CDR2 as YNNKEL (reference sequence). CDR3 length: 16 residues. What was sequenced was peripheral blood. This receptor was obtained from a woman aged 18-29 years with acute or convalescent COVID-19. The chain links TRBV3-1 (or the pseudogene TRBV3-2) to TRBJ1-6; TRBD1 matches 7 bases. The DNA of the CDR3 is TGTGCCAGCAGCCAAGATTTAGGGGGCTTGGACTCACCCCTCCACTTT. It specifies CASSQDLGGLDSPLHF.